These 9 T cell receptor beta chains share one sample of origin, sequenced in a study of T cell responses to AZD1222 COVID-19 vaccine. The method was immunoSEQ multiplex PCR; TCRdb's version includes in-frame clones alone and lacks a portion of them. The sample includes around 92,000 clones, around 86% of them seen just once. Sample: peripheral blood, taken on day 0 of AZD1222 vaccination. The receptors shown here come from an adult in good health.

This rearrangement joins TRBV30 to TRBJ1-6; 9 bases are a match to TRBD1. The CDR3 has 17 residues. V gave up 1 base and J gave up 6 bases; unmatched junction bases: 10. The germline V gene encodes CDR1 GTSNPN and CDR2 SVGIG (reference sequence). In nucleotides, the CDR3 is TGTGCCTGGAGTGCGGACAGGGGAGGCGGGATTAATTCACCCCTCCACTTT. Protein product: CAWSADRGGGINSPLHF.

V and J are TRBV18 and TRBJ1-2; 11 bases agree with TRBD1. The junction had 5 bases not matched to a gene; V was cut back by 0 bases and J by 8 bases. The CDR3 runs 15 residues. Germline CDR1 is KGHSH and CDR2 is LQKENI. Here the CDR3 DNA reads TGTGCCAGCTCACCACCGGACAGGGGGCGAGGAGGCTACACCTTC. Protein sequence: CASSPPDRGRGGYTF.

The chain combines TRBV19 with TRBJ1-1; the D is unclear. Trimming shortened V by 5 bases and J by 8 bases, and 15 bases separated the two germline ends. Germline V CDR1 and CDR2: LNHDA, SQIVND (reference sequence). The CDR3 length is 13 residues. The CDR3 nucleotides read TGTGCCAGTAGTGCACTCCCCGGGTTCGAAGCTTTCTTT. It specifies CASSALPGFEAFF.

V and J are TRBV5-1 and TRBJ2-3, with 7 bases identical to TRBD1. The CDR3 length is 14 residues. Germline V gene data show CDR1 as SGHRS and CDR2 as YFSETQ. With V trimmed by 4 bases and J by 2 bases, 4 bases remained unmatched. The CDR3 sequence is CASSPGTATDTQYF. CDR3 in DNA: TGCGCCAGCAGCCCCGGGACAGCCACAGATACGCAGTATTTT.

The chain joins TRBV7-9 to TRBJ1-1; TRBD1 matches at 9 bases. The CDR3 extends over 14 amino acids. Per germline, CDR1 SEHNR and CDR2 FQNEAQ (reference sequence). The V and J ends lost 6 bases and 8 bases, in that order; junction bases with no gene match: 10. CDR3 protein: CASRGGQGFSEAFF. The DNA for the CDR3 is TGTGCCAGCAGGGGGGGACAGGGCTTTTCGGAAGCTTTCTTT. Using reference TRBV7-9 and TRBJ1-1 for the parts outside the CDR3, the full variable domain is DTGVSQNPRHKITKRGQNVTFRCDPISEHNRLYWYRQTLGQGPEFLTYFQNEAQLEKSRLLSDRFSAERPKGSFSTLEIQRTEQGDSAMYLCASRGGQGFSEAFFGQGTRLTVV.

This clone was seen a few times. The rearrangement joins TRBV11-3 to TRBJ2-5; D is unclear. CDR1 SGHNT and CDR2 YENEEA come from the germline V gene. V was clipped by 7 bases and J by 4 bases, with 7 bases between them. This CDR3 contains 11 residues. The CDR3 loop is CASTHSETQYF. CDR3 DNA sequence: TGTGCCAGCACTCACTCAGAGACCCAGTACTTC.

This clone showed up just once. The rearrangement links TRBV5-1 to TRBJ2-1, with TRBD1 as a possible D gene (5 bases). This CDR3 region has 16 residues. The V end was cut by 0 bases, the J end by 0 bases, with 10 bases between. Germline loops: CDR1 SGHRS, CDR2 YFSETQ. The CDR3 protein is CASSLVGQSSYNEQFF. CDR3 nucleotide sequence: TGCGCCAGCAGCTTGGTCGGACAAAGCTCCTACAATGAGCAGTTCTTC. The full variable domain, with the rest looked up from reference TRBV5-1 and TRBJ2-1, is KAGVTQTPRYLIKTRGQQVTLSCSPISGHRSVSWYQQTPGQGLQFLFEYFSETQRNKGNFPGRFSGRQFSNSRSEMNVSTLELGDSALYLCASSLVGQSSYNEQFFGPGTRLTVL.

The CDR3 DNA is TGTGCTAGTGCCCCCCAGGGGGGCTCCTATGGCTACACCTTC. It codes for CASAPQGGSYGYTF. The rearrangement links TRBV12-5 to TRBJ1-2, with 7 nucleotides matching TRBD1. This CDR3 spans 14 amino acids. Trimming cost V 7 bases and J 4 bases; bases outside gene matches: 9. Germline CDR1 is LGHNT and CDR2 is FRNRAP.

The DNA of the CDR3 is TGTGCCAGCAGTTTCATAGGGGGCTACGAGCAGTACTTC. It is translated as CASSFIGGYEQYF. The V call is TRBV12-3 or TRBV12-4, the J call TRBJ2-7; D perhaps matches TRBD1 (6 bases). The CDR3 has 13 amino acids. V was pared by 3 bases and J by 3 bases, with 9 bases between.